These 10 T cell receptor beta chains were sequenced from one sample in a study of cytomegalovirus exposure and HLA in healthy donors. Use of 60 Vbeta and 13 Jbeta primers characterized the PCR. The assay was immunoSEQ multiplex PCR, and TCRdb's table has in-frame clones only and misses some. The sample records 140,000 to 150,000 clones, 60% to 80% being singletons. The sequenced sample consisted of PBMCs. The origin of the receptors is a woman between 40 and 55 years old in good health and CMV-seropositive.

CDR3 coding DNA: TGTGCCAGCAGCTTCGCGGGGGGATTCACAGATACGCAGTATTTT. This encodes CASSFAGGFTDTQYF. The rearrangement links TRBV7-2 to TRBJ2-3, with 8 bases identical to TRBD2. Germline values: CDR1 SGHTA, CDR2 FQGNSA. Trimming at V came to 3 bases and at J to 2 bases, leaving 4 bases not matched to a gene. The CDR3 runs 15 residues.

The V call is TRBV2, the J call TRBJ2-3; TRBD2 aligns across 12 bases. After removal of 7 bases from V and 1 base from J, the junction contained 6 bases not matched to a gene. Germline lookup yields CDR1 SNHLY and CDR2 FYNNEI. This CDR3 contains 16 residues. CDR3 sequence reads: CASMASGGAGTDTQYF. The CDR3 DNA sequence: TGTGCCAGCATGGCTAGCGGGGGGGCTGGCACAGATACGCAGTATTTT.

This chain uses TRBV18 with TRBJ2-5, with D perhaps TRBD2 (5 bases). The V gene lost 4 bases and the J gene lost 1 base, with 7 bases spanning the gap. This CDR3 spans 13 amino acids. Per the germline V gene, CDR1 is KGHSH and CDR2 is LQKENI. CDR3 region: CASSLDFQETQYF. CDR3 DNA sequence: TGTGCCAGCTCACTGGACTTCCAAGAGACCCAGTACTTC.

CDR3 coding DNA: TGTGCCAGCAGTGTCCTTGGCGGGGGGGAAGAGACCCAGTACTTC. Its translation is CASSVLGGGEETQYF. The chain carries TRBV6-5 and TRBJ2-5; 9 bases agree with TRBD2. Losses at the gene ends were 5 bases for V and 3 bases for J; bases not matched to a gene: 7. Germline V CDR1 and CDR2: MNHEY, SVGAGI. This CDR3 is 15 amino acids long.

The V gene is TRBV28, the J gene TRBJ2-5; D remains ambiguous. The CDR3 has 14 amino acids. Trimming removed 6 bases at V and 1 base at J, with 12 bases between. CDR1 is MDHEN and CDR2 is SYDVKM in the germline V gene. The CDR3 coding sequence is TGTGCCAGCAGCCGCGATGAGTTCCAAGAGACCCAGTACTTC. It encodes CASSRDEFQETQYF.

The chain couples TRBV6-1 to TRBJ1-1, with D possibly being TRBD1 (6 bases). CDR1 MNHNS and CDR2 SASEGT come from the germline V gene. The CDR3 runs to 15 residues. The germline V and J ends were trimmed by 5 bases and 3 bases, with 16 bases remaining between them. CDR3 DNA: TGTGCCAGCAGTCCGGGAAGGGGGACCTACACTGAAGCTTTCTTT. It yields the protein CASSPGRGTYTEAFF.

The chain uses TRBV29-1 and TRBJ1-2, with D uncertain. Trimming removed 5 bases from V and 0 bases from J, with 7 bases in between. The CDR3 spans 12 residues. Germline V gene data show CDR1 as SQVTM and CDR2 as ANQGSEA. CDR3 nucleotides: TGCAGCGTTCACCAGTCTAACTATGGCTACACCTTC. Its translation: CSVHQSNYGYTF.

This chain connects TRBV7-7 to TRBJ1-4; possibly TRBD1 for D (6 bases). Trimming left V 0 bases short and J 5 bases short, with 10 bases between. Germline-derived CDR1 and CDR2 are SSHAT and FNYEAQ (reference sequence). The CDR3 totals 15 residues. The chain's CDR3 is CASSLAQGLNEKLFF. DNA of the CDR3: TGTGCCAGCAGCTTAGCGCAGGGGCTGAATGAAAAACTGTTTTTT.

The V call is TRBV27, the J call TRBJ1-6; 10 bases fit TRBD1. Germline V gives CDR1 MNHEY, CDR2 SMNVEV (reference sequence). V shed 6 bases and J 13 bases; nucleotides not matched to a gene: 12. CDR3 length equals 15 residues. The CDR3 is CASRTGGRHSSPLHF. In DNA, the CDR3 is TGTGCCAGCAGGACAGGGGGCCGACATTCTAGCCCCCTCCACTTT.

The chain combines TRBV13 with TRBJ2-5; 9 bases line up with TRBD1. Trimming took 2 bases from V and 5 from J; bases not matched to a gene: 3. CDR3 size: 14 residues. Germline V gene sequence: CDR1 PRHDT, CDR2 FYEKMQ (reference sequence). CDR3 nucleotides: TGTGCCAGCAGCTTAAACAGGGGGCGGGAGACCCAGTACTTC. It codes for CASSLNRGRETQYF.